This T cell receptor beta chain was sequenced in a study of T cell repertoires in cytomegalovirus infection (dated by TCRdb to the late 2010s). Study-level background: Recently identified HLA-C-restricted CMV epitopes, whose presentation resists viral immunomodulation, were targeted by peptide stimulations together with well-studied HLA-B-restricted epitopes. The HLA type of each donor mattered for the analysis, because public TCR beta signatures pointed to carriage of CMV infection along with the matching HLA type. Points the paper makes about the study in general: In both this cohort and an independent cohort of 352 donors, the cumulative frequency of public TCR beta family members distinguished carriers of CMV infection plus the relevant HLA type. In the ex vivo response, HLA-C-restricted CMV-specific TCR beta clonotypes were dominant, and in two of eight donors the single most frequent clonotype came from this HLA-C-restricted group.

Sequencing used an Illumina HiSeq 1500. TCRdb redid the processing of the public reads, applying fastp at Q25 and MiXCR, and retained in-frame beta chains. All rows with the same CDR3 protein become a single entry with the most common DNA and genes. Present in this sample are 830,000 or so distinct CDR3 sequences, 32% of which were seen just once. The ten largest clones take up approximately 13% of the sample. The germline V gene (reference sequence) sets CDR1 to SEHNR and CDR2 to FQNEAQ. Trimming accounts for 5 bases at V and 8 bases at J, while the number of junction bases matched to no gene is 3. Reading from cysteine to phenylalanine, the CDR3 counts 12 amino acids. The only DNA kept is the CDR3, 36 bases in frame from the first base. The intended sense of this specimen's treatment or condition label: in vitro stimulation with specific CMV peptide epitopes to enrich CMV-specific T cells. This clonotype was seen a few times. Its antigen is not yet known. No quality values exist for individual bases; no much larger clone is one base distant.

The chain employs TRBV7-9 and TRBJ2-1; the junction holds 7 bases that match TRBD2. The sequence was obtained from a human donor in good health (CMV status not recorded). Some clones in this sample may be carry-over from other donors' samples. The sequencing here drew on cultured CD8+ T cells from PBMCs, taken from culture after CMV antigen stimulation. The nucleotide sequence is TGTGCCAGCAGCGCGGGGGTCCATGAGCAGTTCTTC. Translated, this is CASSAGVHEQFF.